The rows below give T cell receptor beta chains drawn from one sample of a study of cytomegalovirus exposure and HLA in healthy donors. TCRdb keeps only in-frame clones here, not all; method: immunoSEQ multiplex PCR. The table records 100,000 to 150,000 clones, 60% to 75% of them present only once. Sequenced input: PBMCs. Every receptor here comes from a woman aged 40-49 years in good health and CMV-seropositive. CDR3s include the opening cysteine and the closing phenylalanine or tryptophan. D genes are given only for firm matches. Rows may omit the clone size; those that give it use once, few, many or a size class.

cdr3_aa cdr3_nt v_call d_call clone_size j_call
CASRSSGGAQTQYF TGTGCCAGCAGGTCTAGCGGGGGGGCCCAAACCCAGTACTTC TRBV7-2 TRBD2 - TRBJ2-5
CAISGGQEPRAFYGYTF TGTGCCATCAGCGGGGGACAGGAGCCGAGAGCCTTCTATGGCTACACCTTC TRBV10-3 TRBD1 - TRBJ1-2
CASSIGQGSNQPQHF TGTGCCAGCAGCATCGGACAGGGTAGCAATCAGCCCCAGCATTTT TRBV9 TRBD1 - TRBJ1-5
CASSLTLAGLTDTQYF TGTGCCAGCAGTTTAACGCTAGCGGGACTCACAGATACGCAGTATTTT TRBV28 TRBD2 - TRBJ2-3
CASIDRASGNTIYF TGTGCCAGCATAGACAGGGCCTCTGGAAACACCATATATTTT TRBV28 TRBD1 - TRBJ1-3
CSSSLRGMDTQYF TGTTCCAGCAGCTTACGGGGTATGGATACGCAGTATTTT TRBV7-9 - - TRBJ2-3
CASSASGVSNQPQHF TGTGCCAGCAGTGCCTCGGGGGTCAGCAATCAGCCCCAGCATTTT TRBV9 - - TRBJ1-5
CASSSDRGRRQPQHF TGTGCCAGTAGTTCAGACAGGGGGCGGCGGCAGCCCCAGCATTTT TRBV19 TRBD1 - TRBJ1-5
CASSLAAGANYGYTF TGTGCCAGCAGCTTAGCGGCAGGGGCTAACTATGGCTACACCTTC TRBV7-8 - few TRBJ1-2
CASSPEGGPGRGTEAFF TGTGCCAGCAGCCCAGAGGGCGGACCGGGCAGGGGAACTGAAGCTTTCTTT TRBV7-3 - - TRBJ1-1
CASSELVYEQYF TGTGCCAGCAGTGAACTAGTTTACGAGCAGTACTTC TRBV2 - - TRBJ2-7
CASSLQGKQPQHF TGTGCCAGCAGCCTACAGGGCAAACAGCCCCAGCATTTT TRBV6-5 - few TRBJ1-5
CASSNRTGNNQPQHF TGTGCCAGCAGCAACAGGACAGGGAACAATCAGCCCCAGCATTTT TRBV21-1 - few TRBJ1-5
CASSLGQGRNEKLFF TGTGCCAGCAGTTTGGGACAGGGCCGGAATGAAAAACTGTTTTTT TRBV28 TRBD1 once TRBJ1-4
CASSPVNDRFGIGELFF TGTGCCAGCTCACCCGTGAACGACAGGTTCGGAATCGGGGAGCTGTTTTTT TRBV18 - - TRBJ2-2
CASSYGALDEQYF TGTGCCAGCAGTTACGGGGCGCTCGACGAGCAGTACTTC TRBV6-5 - few TRBJ2-7
CASSEQAGEQYF TGCGCCAGCAGTGAACAGGCTGGCGAGCAGTACTTC TRBV10-2 - few TRBJ2-7
CAWSVPMKGAYEQYF TGTGCCTGGAGTGTACCGATGAAGGGGGCCTACGAGCAGTACTTC TRBV30 - - TRBJ2-7
CASSYSPRNSYEQYF TGTGCCAGCAGTTACTCACCGCGGAACTCCTACGAGCAGTACTTC TRBV6-5 - - TRBJ2-7
CASSLGLAGGGRHNEQFF TGCGCCAGCAGCTTGGGACTAGCGGGTGGCGGCAGGCACAATGAGCAGTTCTTC TRBV5-1 TRBD2 - TRBJ2-1
CASAVLTGANSPLHF TGTGCCTCAGCTGTCTTAACAGGGGCCAATTCACCCCTCCACTTT TRBV30 TRBD1 - TRBJ1-6
CASSRSWDYGYTF TGTGCCAGCAGCCGGAGCTGGGACTATGGCTACACCTTC TRBV5-4 - - TRBJ1-2
CASSVAGQPFTIYF TGTGCCAGCAGCGTAGCAGGACAGCCCTTCACCATATATTTT TRBV28 - - TRBJ1-3
CASSATPGLVYNEQFF TGTGCCAGCAGCGCTACGCCGGGACTAGTCTACAATGAGCAGTTCTTC TRBV7-3 TRBD2 - TRBJ2-1
CASSPGEQYF TGTGCCAGCAGCCCGGGAGAGCAGTACTTC TRBV2 - - TRBJ2-7
CASSTSGGHRTDTQYF TGTGCCAGCAGTACCAGCGGGGGCCATCGCACAGATACGCAGTATTTT TRBV7-2 TRBD2 - TRBJ2-3
CASSETGTNYGYTF TGTGCCAGCAGTGAGACAGGGACTAACTATGGCTACACCTTC TRBV25-1 TRBD1 - TRBJ1-2
CASSLISPGIETQYF TGTGCCAGCAGCTTAATTTCTCCAGGGATAGAGACCCAGTACTTC TRBV7-2 - - TRBJ2-5
CASSPQGGTGANVLTF TGTGCCAGCAGTCCACAGGGGGGGACTGGGGCCAACGTCCTGACTTTC TRBV7-9 - - TRBJ2-6
CASSRRFEGQASYEQYF TGCGCCAGCAGCCGAAGATTCGAGGGACAGGCCTCCTACGAGCAGTACTTC TRBV4-1 TRBD1 - TRBJ2-7
CASSLPGTGTNQPQHF TGTGCCAGCAGTTTGCCCGGGACAGGGACCAACCAGCCCCAGCATTTT TRBV28 TRBD1 - TRBJ1-5
CASLRTASSYEQYF TGTGCCAGCCTACGGACAGCGAGCTCCTACGAGCAGTACTTC TRBV27 - - TRBJ2-7
CASSGQRNYGYTF TGTGCCAGCAGCGGACAGCGCAACTATGGCTACACCTTC TRBV2 - once TRBJ1-2
CSVAGQRETQYF TGCAGCGTTGCCGGCCAGCGGGAGACCCAGTACTTC TRBV29-1 - - TRBJ2-5
CASSPGPISYNEQFF TGTGCCAGCAGCCCAGGGCCCATCTCCTACAATGAGCAGTTCTTC TRBV13 - - TRBJ2-1
CAGAVGPSNQPQHF TGTGCCGGGGCGGTCGGACCCAGTAATCAGCCCCAGCATTTT TRBV7-3 - - TRBJ1-5
CASSIVEASYEQYF TGTGCCAGTAGTATAGTAGAGGCCTCCTACGAGCAGTACTTC TRBV19 - - TRBJ2-7
CASGGNEQYF TGTGCCAGCGGAGGGAACGAGCAGTACTTC TRBV28 - - TRBJ2-7
CASSQDLQRQGRDIQYF TGCGCCAGCAGTCAAGATCTACAGAGACAGGGCAGGGACATTCAGTACTTC TRBV4-3 TRBD1 once TRBJ2-4
CASSSDRGQDEQYF TGTGCCAGCAGTTCGGACAGGGGGCAAGACGAGCAGTACTTC TRBV28 TRBD1 - TRBJ2-7
CASSLSDRRLYEQYF TGTGCCAGCAGTTTATCGGACAGGAGACTCTACGAGCAGTACTTC TRBV28 TRBD1 - TRBJ2-7
CASSVSTDTQYF TGTGCCAGCAGCGTTAGCACAGATACGCAGTATTTT TRBV2 - - TRBJ2-3
CASSVFGGNEKLFF TGTGCCAGCAGTGTCTTCGGTGGTAATGAAAAACTGTTTTTT TRBV6-1 - few TRBJ1-4
CASSLGTGYYGYTF TGTGCCAGCAGCTTAGGAACAGGGTACTATGGCTACACCTTC TRBV11-2 - - TRBJ1-2
CASSQSKPGQKCNQPQHF TGCGCCAGCAGTCAATCAAAACCGGGACAGAAATGCAATCAGCCCCAGCATTTT TRBV23-1 TRBD1 - TRBJ1-5
CSASRTGQETQYF TGCAGCGCATCTCGGACAGGGCAAGAGACCCAGTACTTC TRBV29-1 TRBD1 few TRBJ2-5
CASGRGDEQYF TGTGCCAGCGGGCGGGGGGACGAGCAGTACTTC TRBV18 TRBD2 - TRBJ2-7
CASQANSGNTIYF TGTGCCAGCCAGGCAAACTCTGGAAACACCATATATTTT TRBV6-5 - - TRBJ1-3
CSAVLSGELFF TGCAGCGCTGTTTTATCCGGGGAGCTGTTTTTT TRBV29-1 - - TRBJ2-2
CASSKTSRGETQYF TGTGCCAGCAGCAAGACGAGCAGGGGTGAGACCCAGTACTTC TRBV9 - - TRBJ2-5
CASSGELQETQYF TGTGCCAGCAGCGGGGAGCTACAAGAGACCCAGTACTTC TRBV2 - - TRBJ2-5
CASSQILGTGESPLHF TGTGCCAGCAGCCAAATCCTCGGGACAGGGGAATCACCCCTCCACTTT TRBV4-2 TRBD1 - TRBJ1-6
CASIHSGEGLYEQYF TGTGCCAGCATCCATAGCGGGGAGGGACTCTACGAGCAGTACTTC TRBV28 TRBD2 - TRBJ2-7
CASSEGVSGGTNTGELFF TGTGCCAGCAGTGAAGGTGTTAGCGGGGGTACGAACACCGGGGAGCTGTTTTTT TRBV6-1 TRBD2 - TRBJ2-2
CSGRGTEAFF TGCAGCGGCAGGGGTACTGAAGCTTTCTTT TRBV29-1 - - TRBJ1-1
CASSQVSGQVYGYTF TGTGCCAGCAGCCAAGTATCGGGACAGGTCTATGGCTACACCTTC TRBV4-2 TRBD1 - TRBJ1-2
CASSIGQGSTDTQYF TGTGCCAGTAGTATCGGTCAGGGTAGCACAGATACGCAGTATTTT TRBV19 - - TRBJ2-3